The 5 T cell receptor beta chains below were found in one sample sequenced in a study of blood T cell repertoires in COVID-19. Method: immunoSEQ multiplex PCR; TCRdb's copy keeps in-frame clones and lacks some. The data hold 200,000 to 250,000 clones, with about 87% observed a single time. Sequencing was carried out using peripheral blood. These TCRs come from a man aged 60 to 75 with acute or convalescent COVID-19.

The rearrangement links TRBV2 to TRBJ1-1; D unclear. V was trimmed by 2 bases and J by 5 bases, leaving 6 bases between them. The CDR3 is 12 residues long. In germline, CDR1 is SNHLY, CDR2 FYNNEI. Written as DNA, the CDR3 is TGTGCCAGCAGTGAAAGTACAACTGAAGCTTTCTTT. Amino acids: CASSESTTEAFF.

The CDR3 spells CASSSTRNTEAFF. CDR3 bases: TGTGCCAGCAGCTCCACAAGAAACACTGAAGCTTTCTTT. The V and J genes are TRBV7-3 and TRBJ1-1; no firm D call. The V gene lost 4 bases and the J gene lost 2 bases, with 8 bases spanning the gap. The CDR3 sequence is 13 residues long. CDR1 is SGHTA, CDR2 FQGTGA, per germline.

This chain connects TRBV11-2 to TRBJ1-1, with D hard to call. V was pared by 3 bases and J by 1 base, with 18 bases between. Germline V CDR1 and CDR2: SGHAT, FQNNGV. The CDR3 runs 17 residues. DNA for the CDR3: TGTGCCAGCAGCTTGGCTCCTCCAGGCCGACCGAACACTGAAGCTTTCTTT. This codes for CASSLAPPGRPNTEAFF.

The rearrangement links TRBV27 to TRBJ1-2; 9 nucleotides line up with TRBD1. Germline lookup yields CDR1 MNHEY and CDR2 SMNVEV (reference sequence). This CDR3 has 15 residues. Unmatched junction bases numbered 3, after V lost 0 bases and J lost 4 bases. The CDR3 sequence is CASSLSWTGAYGYTF. For the CDR3, the DNA is TGTGCCAGCAGTTTATCTTGGACAGGGGCCTATGGCTACACCTTC.

This clone showed up just once. The rearrangement links TRBV4-3 to TRBJ2-2; 7 bases match TRBD1. The germline gives CDR1 LGHNA, CDR2 YSLEER. The CDR3 length is 15 residues. V shed 0 bases, J shed 14 bases, and the junction held 12 bases outside the gene matches. Here the CDR3 DNA reads TGCGCCAGCAGCCAAGAAGGAAGGGACAGCGTGGAACTGTTTTTT. It yields the protein CASSQEGRDSVELFF.